A few counts support the clone carrying this TCR beta chain. Its specificity is not known. This sample was taken from a study of blood T cells in healthy people across ages. Trimming shortened V by 3 bases and J by 3 bases, and 26 bases separated the two germline ends. CDR3 size: 19 residues. Study outcomes and limitations: Among long-lived donors, naive CD4+ cells were more numerous and diversity higher than in aged donors.

Then a second PCR, running about 7 to 11 cycles, was carried out with a sample-barcoded 5' primer and a J-beta primer mix. Sequencing recovered at least 3 million CDR3-containing paired-end reads from each sample. In TCRdb, the 5' RACE reads were re-called with MiXCR into one record per CDR3 protein. The data hold about 720,000 distinct CDR3 sequences, with 22% observed a single time. The chain employs TRBV12-3 or TRBV12-4 and TRBJ1-2, with D maybe TRBD1 (5 bases). The clonotype originates from a man between 65 and 85 years old in good health. The material sequenced was blood. DNA of the CDR3: TGTGCCAGCAGTTTTGGGGCTCACTGGGTGCTAGGGTCACACTATGGCTACACCTTC. The encoded protein is CASSFGAHWVLGSHYGYTF.